This TCR beta chain was sequenced for a study of T cells in Graves' hyperthyroidism and ophthalmopathy. Across the study: Specimen type is peripheral blood, collected at initial diagnosis prior to any treatment.

The CDR3 regions of TCR beta were amplified from RNA transcripts. The HTBI set primed first-round TCR CDR3 RT-PCR. Using its own MiXCR run on the multiplex PCR reads, TCRdb lists one record per CDR3 protein. The profile shows 450,000 to 650,000 distinct CDR3 sequences, 14% of them singletons. Every diagnosis used clinical symptoms, serum thyroxine and TRAb, thyroid ultrasound and orbital computed tomography. This CDR3 is 17 amino acids long. Germline CDR1 SGHNT, CDR2 YYREEE (reference sequence). After removal of 4 bases from V and 0 bases from J, the junction contained 8 bases not matched to a gene. Source material: blood. The V gene is TRBV5-4, the J gene TRBJ1-3, with 9 bases fitting TRBD1. This TCR came from a woman aged 18-29 years with Graves' ophthalmopathy. The CDR3: CASSPGQGTPSGNTIYF. The CDR3 DNA reads TGTGCCAGCAGCCCGGGACAGGGTACCCCCTCTGGAAACACCATATATTTT.